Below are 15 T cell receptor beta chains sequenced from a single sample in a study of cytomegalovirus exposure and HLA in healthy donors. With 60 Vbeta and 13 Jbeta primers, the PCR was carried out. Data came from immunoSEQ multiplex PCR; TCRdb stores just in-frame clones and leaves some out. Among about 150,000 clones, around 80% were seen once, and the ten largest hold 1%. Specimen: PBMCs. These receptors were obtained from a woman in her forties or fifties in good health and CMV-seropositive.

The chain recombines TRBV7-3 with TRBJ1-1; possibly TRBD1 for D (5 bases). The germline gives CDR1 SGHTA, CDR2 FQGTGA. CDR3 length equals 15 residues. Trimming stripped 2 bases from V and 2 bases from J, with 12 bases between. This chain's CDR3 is CASSLGLGPNTEAFF. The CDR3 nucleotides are TGTGCCAGCAGCTTAGGGCTGGGGCCTAACACTGAAGCTTTCTTT.

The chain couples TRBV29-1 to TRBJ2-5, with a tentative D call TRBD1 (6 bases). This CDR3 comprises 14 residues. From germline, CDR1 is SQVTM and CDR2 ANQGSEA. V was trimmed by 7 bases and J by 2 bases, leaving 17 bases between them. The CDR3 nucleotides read TGCAGCGCTGTCCCCACAGGGTATCAAGAGACCCAGTACTTC. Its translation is CSAVPTGYQETQYF.

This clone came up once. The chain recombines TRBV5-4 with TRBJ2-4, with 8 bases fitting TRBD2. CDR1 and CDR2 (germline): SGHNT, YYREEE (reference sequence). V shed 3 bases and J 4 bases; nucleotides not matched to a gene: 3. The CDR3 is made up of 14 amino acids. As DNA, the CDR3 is TGTGCCAGCAGCTCCGGGGGGGGAAAAAACATTCAGTACTTC. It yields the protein CASSSGGGKNIQYF. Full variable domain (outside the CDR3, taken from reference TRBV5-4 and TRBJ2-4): ETGVTQSPTHLIKTRGQQVTLRCSSQSGHNTVSWYQQALGQGPQFIFQYYREEENGRGNFPPRFSGLQFPNYSSELNVNALELDDSALYLCASSSGGGKNIQYFGAGTRLSVL.

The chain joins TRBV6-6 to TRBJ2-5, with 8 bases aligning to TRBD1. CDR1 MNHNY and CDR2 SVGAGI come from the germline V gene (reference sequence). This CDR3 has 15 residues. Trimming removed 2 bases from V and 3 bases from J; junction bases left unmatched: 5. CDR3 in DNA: TGTGCCAGCAGTTACCCCGGGACAGGCAAAGAGACCCAGTACTTC. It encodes CASSYPGTGKETQYF.

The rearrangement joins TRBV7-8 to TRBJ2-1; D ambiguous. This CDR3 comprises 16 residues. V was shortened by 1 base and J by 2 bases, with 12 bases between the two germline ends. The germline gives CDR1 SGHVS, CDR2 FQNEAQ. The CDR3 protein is CASSLVRIRPYNEQFF. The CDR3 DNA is TGTGCCAGCAGCTTAGTGAGGATCCGCCCCTACAATGAGCAGTTCTTC.

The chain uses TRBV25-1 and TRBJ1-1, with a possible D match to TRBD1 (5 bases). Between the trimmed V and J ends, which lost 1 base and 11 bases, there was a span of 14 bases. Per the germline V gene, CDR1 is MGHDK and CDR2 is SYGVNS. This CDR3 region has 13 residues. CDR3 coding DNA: TGTGCCAGCAGTGAATTGGGGGACTTGAGGGCTTTCTTT. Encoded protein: CASSELGDLRAFF.

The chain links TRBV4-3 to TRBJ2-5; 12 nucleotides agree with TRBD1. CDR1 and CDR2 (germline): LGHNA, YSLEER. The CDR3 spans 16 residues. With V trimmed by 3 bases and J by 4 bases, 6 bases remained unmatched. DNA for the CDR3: TGCGCCAGCAGCCAGAGGGACAGGGGGCGCCCAGAGACCCAGTACTTC. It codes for CASSQRDRGRPETQYF.

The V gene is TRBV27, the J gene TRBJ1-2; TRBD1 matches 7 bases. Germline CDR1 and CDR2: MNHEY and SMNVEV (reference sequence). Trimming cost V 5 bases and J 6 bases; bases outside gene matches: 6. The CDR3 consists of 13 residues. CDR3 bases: TGTGCCAGCAGTCCAAGGGGGCGCGATGGCTACACCTTC. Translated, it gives CASSPRGRDGYTF.

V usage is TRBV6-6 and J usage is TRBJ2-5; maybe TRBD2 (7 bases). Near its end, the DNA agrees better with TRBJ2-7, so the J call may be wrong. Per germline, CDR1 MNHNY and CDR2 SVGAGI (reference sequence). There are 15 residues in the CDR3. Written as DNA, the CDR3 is TGTGCCAGCACTCTAAGGGGGGGGGAAGCCTACGAGCAGTACTTC. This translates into CASTLRGGEAYEQYF.

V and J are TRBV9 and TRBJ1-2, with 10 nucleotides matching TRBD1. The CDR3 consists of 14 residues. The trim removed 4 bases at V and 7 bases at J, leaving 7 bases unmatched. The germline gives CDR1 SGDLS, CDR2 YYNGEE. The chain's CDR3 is CASSYRDRGGGYTF. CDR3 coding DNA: TGTGCCAGCAGCTACCGGGACAGGGGTGGTGGCTACACCTTC. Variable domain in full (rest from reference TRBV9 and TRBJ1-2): DSGVTQTPKHLITATGQRVTLRCSPRSGDLSVYWYQQSLDQGLQFLIQYYNGEERAKGNILERFSAQQFPDLHSELNLSSLELGDSALYFCASSYRDRGGGYTFGSGTRLTVV.

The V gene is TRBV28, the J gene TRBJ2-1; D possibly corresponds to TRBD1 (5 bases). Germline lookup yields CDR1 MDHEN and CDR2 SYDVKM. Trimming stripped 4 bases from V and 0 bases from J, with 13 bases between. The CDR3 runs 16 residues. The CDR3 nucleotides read TGTGCCAGCAGTTCACCGGACACAAGCTCCTACAATGAGCAGTTCTTC. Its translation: CASSSPDTSSYNEQFF.

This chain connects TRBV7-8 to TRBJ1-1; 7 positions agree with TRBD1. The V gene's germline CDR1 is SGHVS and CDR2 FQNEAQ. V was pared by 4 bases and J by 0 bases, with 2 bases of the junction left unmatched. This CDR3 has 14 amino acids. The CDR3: CASSSTGMNTEAFF. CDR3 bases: TGTGCCAGCAGCTCGACAGGGATGAACACTGAAGCTTTCTTT.

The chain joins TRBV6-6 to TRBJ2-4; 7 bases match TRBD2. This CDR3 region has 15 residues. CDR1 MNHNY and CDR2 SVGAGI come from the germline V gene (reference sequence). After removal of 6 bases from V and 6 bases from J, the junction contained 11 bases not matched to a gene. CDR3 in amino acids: CASRQHQTGGNIQYF. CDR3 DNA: TGTGCCAGCAGGCAACACCAAACGGGGGGAAACATTCAGTACTTC.

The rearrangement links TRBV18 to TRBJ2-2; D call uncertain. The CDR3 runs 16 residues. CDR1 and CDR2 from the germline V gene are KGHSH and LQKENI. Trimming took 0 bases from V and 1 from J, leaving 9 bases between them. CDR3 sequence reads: CASSPPNPGNTGELFF. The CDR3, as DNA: TGTGCCAGCTCACCACCTAATCCGGGGAACACCGGGGAGCTGTTTTTT.

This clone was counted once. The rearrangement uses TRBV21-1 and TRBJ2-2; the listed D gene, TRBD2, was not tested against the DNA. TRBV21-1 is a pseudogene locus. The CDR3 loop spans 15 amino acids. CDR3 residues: CASSNRGSPTGELFF. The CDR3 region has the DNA TGTGCCAGCAGCAATAGAGGGAGTCCCACCGGGGAGCTGTTTTTT.